The entry below gives a single T cell receptor (beta chain) sequence along with its context. What it binds is not known. This entry is derived from a study of shared clonotypes between healthy human individuals. Study findings and constraints: Clonotypes shared by all four sorted-subset donors had higher generation probabilities than non-shared clonotypes.

The naive CD8 population came from CD45RO-negative cells selected for CCR7, without terminally differentiated effector memory CD45RA+ cells. V lost 5 bases to trimming and J lost 4 bases, with 18 bases between them. The CDR3 runs 15 residues. Per the germline V gene, CDR1 is MDHEN and CDR2 is SYDVKM. The repertoire was sequenced with immunoSEQ multiplex PCR; TCRdb's copy has only in-frame clones and lacks some. This table holds about 2.2 million clones, about 92% found once. This receptor was identified in a man aged 18 to 30 in good health. Some clones in this sample may be carry-over from other donors' samples. Material: naive CD8+ T cells from PBMCs. The chain joins TRBV28 to TRBJ2-7; D is unclear. The CDR3 here is CASSLRASIRYEQYF. The CDR3 nucleotides are TGTGCCAGCAGTCTTCGGGCCTCCATTCGGTACGAGCAGTACTTC.